This entry is about one TCR beta chain. This record belongs to a study of blood T cell repertoires in COVID-19. Background on the study: The analysed material was cDNA or gDNA that came from T cells, B-cell-depleted T cells, or PBMCs.

This CDR3 is built from 16 residues. Germline CDR1 SGHRS, CDR2 YFSETQ. The J segment lost 1 base and the V segment lost 0 bases, leaving 3 bases of the junction unmatched. Source study methods: By means of reference gene primer amplification, nucleated cell counts were estimated. Profiled with immunoSEQ multiplex PCR; TCRdb holds only in-frame clones, not every one. V, J and clone size reflect that table, while D and trimming were determined from the DNA. This table has about 170,000 clones, more than 90% appearing once. The chain is built from TRBV5-1 and TRBJ1-1, with 10 bases identical to TRBD1. Material: peripheral blood. This receptor was identified in a man aged 50 or older with acute or convalescent COVID-19. CDR3 nucleotides: TGCGCCAGCAGCTTGGGCAGGACAGGGGGGAACACTGAAGCTTTCTTT. Translated, it gives CASSLGRTGGNTEAFF.